This TCR beta chain came from a study of siplizumab effects on memory and regulatory T cells. Study-wide points: Neither a naive nor a memory phenotype was assignable to roughly 75-96% of proliferating CD4+ or CD8+ clones. No more than a minor fraction of alloreactive clones could be traced back to unstimulated subsets. A significant reduction in alloreactive sequences traceable to unstimulated CD4+ memory cells was produced by siplizumab.

Sequenced by immunoSEQ multiplex PCR; TCRdb stores in-frame clones only, minus some. The sample yields more than 85,000 clones, 92% seen once. The germline gives CDR1 GTSNPN, CDR2 SVGIG (reference sequence). The CDR3 has 15 amino acids. The ends lost 5 bases at V and 5 bases at J; junction bases unmatched: 10. On this clone: Its antigen is not known.

Sequenced sample: Tregs sorted from blood. This clonotype originated in a human donor in good health. J is TRBJ2-5 and V is TRBV30; TRBD2 aligns across 11 bases. CDR3 loop: CAWEDGLAGLETQYF. The CDR3 DNA sequence: TGTGCCTGGGAGGATGGACTAGCGGGTTTGGAGACCCAGTACTTC. Variable domain in full (rest from reference TRBV30 and TRBJ2-5): SQTIHQWPATLVQPVGSPLSLECTVEGTSNPNLYWYRQAAGRGLQLLFYSVGIGQISSEVPQNLSASRPQDRQFILSSKKLLLSDSGFYLCAWEDGLAGLETQYFGPGTRLLVL.